Presented here are 4 T cell receptor beta chains from one specimen sequenced in a study of CD8 T cells in ankylosing spondylitis. TCRdb passed the 5' RACE reads through MiXCR, listing each CDR3 protein once. The data contain 85,000 to 90,000 distinct CDR3 sequences, around 25% of them singletons. Sequenced input: blood, either unsorted or a sorted T cell fraction (not recorded which). The receptors here all came from a male donor with ankylosing spondylitis or in good health (not recorded which).

The chain combines TRBV20-1 with TRBJ1-6; D gene unclear. The CDR3 totals 16 residues. Trimming cost V 6 bases and J 0 bases, with 15 bases left between them. The germline gives CDR1 DFQATT, CDR2 SNEGSKA (reference sequence). The DNA for the CDR3 is TGCAGTGCCCTAGACTCCCTTAGCTCCTATAATTCACCCCTCCACTTT. This translates into CSALDSLSSYNSPLHF.

This clonotype was recorded a few times. This chain links TRBV12-3 or TRBV12-4 with TRBJ1-1; D unclear. With 6 bases removed from V and 7 bases from J, the gap between germline ends came to 9 bases. The CDR3 consists of 11 residues. CDR3 DNA: TGTGCCAGCAGGAAGGAGATTGAAGCTTTCTTT. Translating gives CASRKEIEAFF.

The rearrangement uses TRBV19 and TRBJ1-2; D might be TRBD1 (5 bases). The CDR3 has 17 residues. From germline, CDR1 is LNHDA and CDR2 SQIVND (reference sequence). Trimming took off 4 bases at V and 0 bases at J, with 18 bases between the two ends. CDR3 region: CASSTPGWTTANYGYTF. The CDR3 DNA is TGTGCCAGTAGTACTCCCGGGTGGACAACAGCTAACTATGGCTACACCTTC.

The chain is built from TRBV19 and TRBJ2-1, with D maybe TRBD1 (5 bases). The CDR3 is 14 residues long. V lost 0 bases and J lost 6, with 9 bases in between. Per germline, CDR1 LNHDA and CDR2 SQIVND (reference sequence). CDR3 residues: CASSIEQGSNEQFF. In nucleotides, the CDR3 is TGTGCCAGTAGTATAGAGCAGGGTAGCAATGAGCAGTTCTTC.